This T cell receptor beta chain emerged from a study of CD8 T cells in ankylosing spondylitis. Study results and caveats: The authors reported significant enrichment of disease-linked clones in matched ankylosing spondylitis synovial fluid.

This clonotype was recorded many times. Its antigen remains unknown. Libraries of TCR beta came from quantitative 5'-RACE with molecular barcodes. MiXCR was run by TCRdb on the 5' RACE reads, yielding one entry per CDR3 protein. The sample has approximately 42,000 distinct CDR3 sequences; under 4.5% are singletons. The clonotype comes from a female donor with ankylosing spondylitis or in good health (not recorded which). The sequenced sample was blood, either unsorted or a sorted T cell fraction (not recorded which).

The CDR3: CASTLAGGGGEQFF. Here the CDR3 DNA reads TGTGCCAGCACCCTAGCGGGGGGTGGGGGAGAGCAGTTCTTC. The chain links TRBV9 to TRBJ2-1; 11 nucleotides agree with TRBD2. The germline gives CDR1 SGDLS, CDR2 YYNGEE. The CDR3 is 14 amino acids. Trimming cost V 6 bases and J 10 bases; bases outside gene matches: 9.